This TCR beta chain was found in a study of CD8+ T cells in alopecia areata (dated by TCRdb to the late 2010s). Notes on the research overall: Treated patients were enrolled in an open-label pilot trial of oral tofacitinib, 5 to 10 mg twice daily, for moderate-to-severe alopecia areata. Tofacitinib was given for 6 to 18 months, followed by 6 months of follow-up off drug to assess delayed response and recurrence. The RNA source kit depended on sample type: the PAXgene miRNA kit for fixed scalp, the miRNeasy kit for PBMCs, and the RNeasy kit for mouse skin. High-throughput TCRbeta sequencing was used to examine T cell clonal expansion in alopecia areata in both the C3H/HeJ mouse model and human patients. Scalp clonality was compared among normal scalp (n=4), patchy alopecia areata scalp (n=8), and alopecia totalis/universalis scalp (n=8). In humans, TCRbeta sequencing was performed on scalp tissue and on sorted CD4+ and CD8+ peripheral blood T cells from healthy controls and from patients with patchy or totalis/universalis alopecia areata. Tofacitinib-treated patients had biopsies at baseline and at 4 and 24 weeks of treatment, with a later scalp biopsy in several patients. TCRbeta CDR3 regions were amplified by immunoSEQ multiplex PCR with 35 Vbeta forward and 13 Jbeta reverse primers.

Reading from cysteine to phenylalanine, the CDR3 counts 12 amino acids. Just CDR3 DNA is preserved here, 36 bases in frame from base 1. The germline V gene provides CDR1 SGHRS and CDR2 YFSETQ. Libraries were constructed by the immunoSEQ multiplex PCR assay. To provide template for TCR sequencing, every sample had RNA extracted and reverse transcribed into cDNA. SuperScript III was used to make first-strand cDNA, primed with a 2:1 mix of oligo-dT and random hexamers. A synthetic immune receptor repertoire was used to measure amplification bias, and any remaining bias was corrected computationally. Per the source publication's procedure: Raw reads were preprocessed to remove errors, and CDR3 was defined by IMGT conventions from the conserved cysteine to phenylalanine. To get clonality, Shannon entropy was normalized by log2 of the number of productive unique TCRs and the result was subtracted from 1. Whether each scalp clone was CD4 or CD8 was inferred by checking scalp TCRbeta sequences against the CD4 and CD8 repertoires from sorted blood. TCRdb provides this immuneACCESS table in a form limited to in-frame rearrangements. Some clones are lacking; in checked studies, under half of them reflect an unresolved V gene, and why the rest are absent is not known. V, J and clone size were drawn from that table, and D and trimming were deduced from the DNA. The sample table contains some 120,000 clones; only one count was recorded for around 50% of them. Of the sample, 3.5% to 5% falls within the top ten clones.

The time point label here, explained by the study, means: baseline before oral tofacitinib. Peripheral blood and lesional scalp punch biopsies were obtained from patients with alopecia areata. After PBMCs were isolated by density centrifugation and stained for CD3, CD4 and CD8, a FACSAria was used to sort CD4+ and CD8+ T cells. The paper as a whole reports these results and caveats: Compared with mice, TCR sequences shared between patients were less clear, possibly partly because of HLA diversity across the patient population. Scalp TCR repertoire analysis is complicated because resident alphabeta T cells in normal human skin are also sequenced, whereas mouse skin is dominated by gammadelta T cells. Higher clonality and more expanded CD8+ clones were observed in lesional scalp than in normal scalp, particularly in alopecia totalis/universalis, a finding suggestive of antigenic drive.

This clone has more than one count but fewer than ten. No antigen is known for it. Its ends do not fully match the called genes, so a read error is possible. The chain is assembled from TRBV5-1 and TRBJ1-1; no D gene can be assigned with confidence. The input for sequencing was CD4+ T cells sorted from blood, taken at week 0. The sequence was collected from a human donor with alopecia areata. The nucleotides are TGCGCCAGCAGTTTGGACGGCTCGGAAGCTTTCTTT. This sequence encodes CASSLDGSEAFF.